This TCR beta chain comes out of a study of T cells in Graves' hyperthyroidism and ophthalmopathy. Study-level results: A model using 13 V-J features told ophthalmopathy apart from stable hyperthyroidism.

The CDR3 has 14 amino acids. V gave up 11 bases and J gave up 5 bases, with 16 bases separating them. CDR1 is MNHNS and CDR2 is SASEGT in the germline V gene. The CDR3 regions of TCR beta were amplified from RNA transcripts. First-round RT-PCR with HTBI primers amplified the TCR CDR3 region. TCRdb processed the multiplex PCR reads anew with MiXCR; each CDR3 protein has one entry. This sample carries over 700,000 distinct CDR3 sequences, 35% to 45% of them seen once, and the ten largest clones take approximately 10%. Based on clinical symptoms, serum thyroxine and TRAb, thyroid ultrasound and orbital computed tomography, diagnoses were reached. A remark on this clonotype: Antigen: not known.

Sequencing used blood. The source of this sequence is a man between 18 and 29 years old with Graves' hyperthyroidism. The V call is TRBV6-1, the J call TRBJ1-6; D not certain. The CDR3 region is CACRRRQNNSPLHF. The CDR3 DNA reads as TGTGCCTGCCGGAGACGGCAAAATAATTCACCCCTCCACTTT.